Reported below is one T cell receptor (beta chain). This sample stems from a study of PD-L1 blockade in urothelial cancer. Turning to the study itself: The year 2014 saw patients start atezolizumab, 1,200 mg intravenously every 3 weeks. Analysis of blood occurred 3 weeks (second dose) and 6 weeks after treatment start. A median approximately 150,000 T cells were found in blood samples.

This table comes from immunoSEQ multiplex PCR, and its TCRdb copy is limited to in-frame clones, with some not included. In the table there are around 110,000 clones, approximately 90% of which are singletons. The CDR3 length is 13 residues. The germline V gene has CDR1 KGHSH and CDR2 LQKENI. With V trimmed by 3 bases and J by 6 bases, 5 bases remained unmatched. Time point described: peripheral blood 6 weeks after treatment start. Locally advanced or metastatic urothelial carcinoma affected the patients. The specimen comprised PBMCs, sampled around atezolizumab (anti-PD-L1) treatment. The J gene is TRBJ2-7, the V gene TRBV18, with 7 positions matching TRBD2. The TCR comes from a man aged 55-75 years with urothelial cancer. In DNA form, the CDR3 reads TGTGCCAGCTCACCGGTAGGGAGGGGCGAGCAGTACTTC. The encoded protein is CASSPVGRGEQYF.